One sample yielded the 22 T cell receptor beta chains listed below, sequenced in a study of T cells expressing NK-cell markers. TCRdb reanalyzed the 5' RACE reads, giving one entry per CDR3 protein sequence and no DNA. The sample data list about 460,000 distinct CDR3 sequences. The specimen sequenced was blood T cells: a sorted CD56 or NKG2C T cell subset, CD4+ or CD8+ T cells, or bulk PBMC T cells (not recorded which). The origin of the receptors is a woman aged 50 to 60 in good health.

This chain uses TRBV5-1 with TRBJ2-3. This CDR3 comprises 14 residues. CDR1 is SGHRS, CDR2 YFSETQ, per germline. The CDR3 is CASSPRLGGDTQYF.

The J gene is TRBJ2-5, the V gene TRBV4-1. Germline-derived CDR1 and CDR2 are MGHRA and YSYEKL. This CDR3 contains 13 residues. The CDR3 spells CASQRQVQETQYF.

The rearrangement joins TRBV5-5 to TRBJ2-2. From germline, CDR1 is SGHKS and CDR2 YYEKEE (reference sequence). The length of the CDR3 is 13 residues. The CDR3: CASSYLLTGELFF.

The chain combines TRBV5-1 with TRBJ2-5; TCRdb's D call of TRBD1 is untestable without DNA. This CDR3 region has 16 residues. The germline V gene has CDR1 SGHRS and CDR2 YFSETQ. The CDR3 region is CASSLVRTGGTETQYF.

The chain's CDR3 is CASSGTPNTGELFF. The gene calls are TRBV25-1 and TRBJ2-2; TCRdb's D gene call, TRBD2, goes unchecked for lack of DNA. Germline V gives CDR1 MGHDK, CDR2 SYGVNS. The CDR3 has 14 amino acids.

The chain combines TRBV4-1 with TRBJ2-4; without DNA, the TCRdb call of TRBD1 cannot be checked. The CDR3 covers 15 residues. Germline CDR1 is MGHRA and CDR2 is YSYEKL. CDR3 loop: CASRTGTLAKNIQYF.

V is TRBV10-3 and J is TRBJ2-1; TCRdb's assignment of TRBD1 cannot be checked, as there is no DNA. This CDR3 is built from 12 residues. The germline V gene has CDR1 ENHRY and CDR2 SYGVKD. CDR3 loop: CAIRGENNEQFF.

This chain links TRBV5-1 with TRBJ2-7. Germline assignment: CDR1 SGHRS and CDR2 YFSETQ. The length of the CDR3 is 13 residues. The CDR3 loop reads CASSLAKNYEQYF.

The chain recombines TRBV5-5 with TRBJ2-2; lacking DNA, the TRBD1 call made by TCRdb goes unchecked. Per germline, CDR1 SGHKS and CDR2 YYEKEE (reference sequence). This CDR3 spans 16 amino acids. The CDR3 protein is CASSELYRGKAGELFF. Variable domain in full (rest from reference TRBV5-5 and TRBJ2-2): DAGVTQSPTHLIKTRGQQVTLRCSPISGHKSVSWYQQVLGQGPQFIFQYYEKEERGRGNFPDRFSARQFPNYSSELNVNALLLGDSALYLCASSELYRGKAGELFFGEGSRLTVL.

This chain links TRBV10-1 with TRBJ1-5; TCRdb's assignment of TRBD1 cannot be checked, as there is no DNA. Germline values: CDR1 WNHNN, CDR2 SYGVQD (reference sequence). The CDR3 sequence is 12 residues long. The chain's CDR3 is CAREGGGQPQHF.

This chain uses TRBV3-1 with TRBJ1-1. CDR1 LGHDT and CDR2 YNNKEL come from the germline V gene (reference sequence). This CDR3 is 14 amino acids long. CDR3 loop: CASSQEGTRTEAFF.

This chain joins TRBV30 and TRBJ1-2; TCRdb's assignment of TRBD1 cannot be checked, as there is no DNA. From germline, CDR1 is GTSNPN and CDR2 SVGIG (reference sequence). The CDR3 spans 13 residues. CDR3: CAWSAAGGYGYTF.

The chain has TRBV6-5 and TRBJ2-3; lacking DNA, the TRBD1 call made by TCRdb goes unchecked. CDR1 MNHEY and CDR2 SVGAGI come from the germline V gene. The CDR3 has 13 amino acids. CDR3 protein: CASRGPSTDTQYF.

The chain uses TRBV4-1 and TRBJ2-1; TCRdb's assignment of TRBD1 cannot be checked, as there is no DNA. CDR1 is MGHRA, CDR2 YSYEKL, per germline. CDR3 length: 14 amino acids. The CDR3: CASSVEGRYNEQFF.

Here the CDR3 reads CAIGRDPDNSPLHF. The chain uses TRBV10-3 and TRBJ1-6. The CDR3 covers 14 residues. Germline V gives CDR1 ENHRY, CDR2 SYGVKD.

The V gene is TRBV11-3, the J gene TRBJ2-3. Germline V gene sequence: CDR1 SGHNT, CDR2 YENEEA. This CDR3 spans 15 amino acids. This chain's CDR3 is CASNRGSISTDTQYF.

V usage is TRBV20-1 and J usage is TRBJ2-5; the D call of TRBD1 rests on TCRdb alone, since no DNA is present to check it. This CDR3 is 16 amino acids long. Germline V CDR1 and CDR2: DFQATT, SNEGSKA (reference sequence). The chain's CDR3 is CSAPRPGALGSETQYF.

This chain uses TRBV20-1 with TRBJ2-7; TCRdb proposes TRBD2, but this gene call is untestable without DNA. Germline CDR1 DFQATT, CDR2 SNEGSKA (reference sequence). The CDR3 runs 16 residues. The CDR3: CSARTSPLGLAYEQYF.

This chain joins TRBV18 and TRBJ1-6. The CDR3 is 13 amino acids. Germline V CDR1 and CDR2: KGHSH, LQKENI. CDR3 region: CASSPKQNSPLHF.

This chain uses TRBV20-1 with TRBJ1-1. This CDR3 region has 13 residues. CDR1 is DFQATT, CDR2 SNEGSKA, per germline (reference sequence). CDR3 region: CSLLDVRNTEAFF.

The chain is built from TRBV19 and TRBJ2-4; the D call of TRBD2 rests on TCRdb alone, since no DNA is present to check it. Germline V lookup: CDR1 LNHDA, CDR2 SQIVND (reference sequence). The CDR3 covers 13 residues. The CDR3 here is CASSTREGSIQYF.

The chain joins TRBV10-3 to TRBJ2-7. CDR3 size: 14 residues. CDR1 and CDR2 (germline): ENHRY, SYGVKD. CDR3 in amino acids: CAISSLGVSYEQYF.